These 24 T cell receptor beta chains were all obtained from the same sample, sequenced in a study of T cells after somatic rescue of genetic block. TCRdb keeps only in-frame clones here, not all; method: immunoSEQ multiplex PCR. The sample holds about 13,000 clones, 60% to 75% seen once. The sample comprised peripheral blood mononuclear cells (PBMCs). The receptors stem from a boy aged 5-17 years.

This rearrangement joins TRBV6-6 to TRBJ1-2; 8 nucleotides match TRBD1. Germline values: CDR1 MNHNY, CDR2 SVGAGI (reference sequence). The CDR3 is 15 residues long. Trimming cost V 5 bases and J 5 bases; bases outside gene matches: 10. The CDR3 DNA follows: TGTGCCAGCAGTCTGGACAGGGCGTTTTGGTATGGCTACACCTTC. The encoded protein is CASSLDRAFWYGYTF.

The V and J genes are TRBV2 and TRBJ1-5; TRBD1 is a possible D gene (5 bases). Trimming removed 3 bases from V and 8 bases from J, with 14 bases in between. Per germline, CDR1 SNHLY and CDR2 FYNNEI. CDR3 length: 14 residues. CDR3 nucleotides: TGTGCCAGCAGTGATAGGGGATGGGGGGAGCCCCAGCATTTT. Protein: CASSDRGWGEPQHF.

This sequence joins TRBV9 and TRBJ2-7; 9 bases align to TRBD2. This CDR3 has 16 residues. Germline V gene data show CDR1 as SGDLS and CDR2 as YYNGEE. After removal of 4 bases from V and 3 bases from J, the junction contained 11 bases not matched to a gene. The CDR3 region is CASSPREGGGGYEQYF. For the CDR3, the DNA is TGTGCCAGCAGCCCGCGGGAGGGCGGTGGGGGCTACGAGCAGTACTTC. The full variable domain, its missing parts supplied by reference TRBV9 and TRBJ2-7, is DSGVTQTPKHLITATGQRVTLRCSPRSGDLSVYWYQQSLDQGLQFLIQYYNGEERAKGNILERFSAQQFPDLHSELNLSSLELGDSALYFCASSPREGGGGYEQYFGPGTRLTVT.

The chain joins TRBV7-9 to TRBJ2-1, with D hard to call. The CDR3 is made up of 14 amino acids. V lost 0 bases and J lost 3, with 6 bases in between. Germline lookup yields CDR1 SEHNR and CDR2 FQNEAQ (reference sequence). The CDR3 DNA reads as TGTGCCAGCAGCTTAGCGCTCAGCTACAATGAGCAGTTCTTC. Translating it yields CASSLALSYNEQFF.

This clone was found once. The chain is built from TRBV29-1 and TRBJ2-7; 10 nucleotides agree with TRBD1. Trimming at V came to 7 bases and at J to 3 bases, leaving 12 bases not matched to a gene. Germline V gene data show CDR1 as SQVTM and CDR2 as ANQGSEA. There are 15 residues in the CDR3. CDR3 sequence: CSAKSGTGAFYEQYF. CDR3 bases: TGCAGCGCTAAGTCCGGGACAGGGGCTTTCTACGAGCAGTACTTC.

This clone was detected only once. The rearrangement uses TRBV19 and TRBJ1-1, with D possibly TRBD1 on 5 matching bases. The CDR3 is 14 residues long. Germline-derived CDR1 and CDR2 are LNHDA and SQIVND (reference sequence). V was clipped by 7 bases and J by 3 bases, with 15 bases between them. The CDR3 loop is CASMNLGTYTEAFF. The CDR3 nucleotides are TGTGCCAGTATGAACTTGGGGACCTACACTGAAGCTTTCTTT.

Concerning this clone itself: A junction end diverges from the germline sequence, so it may reflect a read error. This chain joins TRBV6-1 and TRBJ1-5; D remains unclear. Looked up from germline, CDR1 is MNHNS and CDR2 is SASEGT. The CDR3 is made up of 12 amino acids. CDR3: CASSHSNQLQHF. The CDR3 region has the DNA TGTGCCAGCAGTCATAGCAATCAGCTCCAGCATTTT.

V gene TRBV10-2 combines with J gene TRBJ2-1; the D is unclear. The CDR3 is made up of 10 amino acids. The V and J ends lost 7 bases and 8 bases respectively, with 6 bases between them. The germline CDR1 and CDR2 sequences are WSHSY and SAAADI. CDR3 bases: TGCGCCAGCAAGAACTATGAGCAGTTCTTC. Protein sequence: CASKNYEQFF.

This chain links TRBV19 with TRBJ1-5; D is undetermined. The CDR3 is 13 residues long. Trimming stripped 5 bases from V and 7 bases from J, with 12 bases between. Per germline, CDR1 LNHDA and CDR2 SQIVND (reference sequence). CDR3 loop: CASSQVERQPQHF. The DNA for the CDR3 is TGTGCCAGTAGTCAGGTGGAACGGCAGCCCCAGCATTTT.

The J gene is TRBJ2-7, the V gene TRBV18, with no clear D. Trimming shortened V by 2 bases and J by 0 bases, and 5 bases separated the two germline ends. Germline V gene sequence: CDR1 KGHSH, CDR2 LQKENI. The CDR3 covers 13 residues. The CDR3 sequence is CASSPGSSYEQYF. Written as DNA, the CDR3 is TGTGCCAGCTCACCAGGCAGCTCCTACGAGCAGTACTTC.

The chain has TRBV28 and TRBJ1-1; 8 bases fit TRBD1. Germline loops: CDR1 MDHEN, CDR2 SYDVKM. The V gene end was trimmed by 4 bases and the J gene end by 4 bases; junction bases not matched to a gene: 5. The CDR3 spans 14 residues. CDR3: CASSSDRVGTEAFF. The CDR3 nucleotides read TGTGCCAGCAGTTCGGACAGGGTGGGCACTGAAGCTTTCTTT.

This chain connects TRBV6-6 to TRBJ2-3; TRBD1 matches at 9 bases. CDR3 length: 14 residues. Germline CDR1 MNHNY, CDR2 SVGAGI (reference sequence). Losses at the gene ends were 4 bases for V and 4 bases for J; bases not matched to a gene: 3. The CDR3 region has the DNA TGTGCCAGCAGTTTACAGGGGGCCCCAGATACGCAGTATTTT. It translates to CASSLQGAPDTQYF.

The chain links TRBV12-5 to TRBJ2-3, with D possibly TRBD1 on 5 matching bases. CDR1 is LGHNT, CDR2 FRNRAP, per germline. CDR3 length: 14 residues. V lost 2 bases and J lost 2, with 8 bases in between. This CDR3 reads CASGLRGLTDTQYF. In DNA form, the CDR3 reads TGTGCTAGTGGTTTGAGGGGTCTCACAGATACGCAGTATTTT.

The chain employs TRBV6-5 and TRBJ2-7, with a tentative D call TRBD2 (6 bases). Germline V gene lookup returns CDR1 MNHEY and CDR2 SVGAGI. Trimming pared 6 bases from V and 7 bases from J, leaving 19 bases between. The CDR3 sequence is 14 residues long. CDR3 sequence: CASSTIEQEGEQYF. The CDR3 bases are TGTGCCAGCAGCACAATAGAGCAGGAGGGTGAGCAGTACTTC.

V usage is TRBV11-2 and J usage is TRBJ1-2, with TRBD1 matching over 8 bases. After removal of 5 bases from V and 0 bases from J, the junction contained 2 bases not matched to a gene. This CDR3 spans 14 amino acids. Per germline, CDR1 SGHAT and CDR2 FQNNGV. As DNA, the CDR3 is TGTGCCAGCAGCGACAGGGGATCTAACTATGGCTACACCTTC. Translated, it gives CASSDRGSNYGYTF. The full variable domain, with the rest looked up from reference TRBV11-2 and TRBJ1-2, is EAGVAQSPRYKIIEKRQSVAFWCNPISGHATLYWYQQILGQGPKLLIQFQNNGVVDDSQLPKDRFSAERLKGVDSTLKIQPAKLEDSAVYLCASSDRGSNYGYTFGSGTRLTVV.

The V gene is TRBV11-2, the J gene TRBJ2-1; 7 bases are shared with TRBD2. Looked up from germline, CDR1 is SGHAT and CDR2 is FQNNGV. The CDR3 is 16 residues long. V lost 6 bases, J lost 0 bases, and 8 bases stayed unmatched. CDR3 nucleotides: TGTGCCAGCAGGAAACCCGGGGGGAGCTCCTACAATGAGCAGTTCTTC. It encodes CASRKPGGSSYNEQFF.

The J gene is TRBJ2-7, the V gene TRBV11-2; D unresolved. Germline loops: CDR1 SGHAT, CDR2 FQNNGV. The CDR3 is made up of 13 amino acids. V dropped 1 base and J dropped 3 bases, with 7 bases sitting between them. Here the CDR3 DNA reads TGTGCCAGCAGCTTAGTCCCGATCTACGAGCAGTACTTC. Amino acid sequence: CASSLVPIYEQYF.

V gene TRBV9 combines with J gene TRBJ2-5; 8 positions agree with TRBD1. The CDR3 has 15 residues. The junction had 10 bases not matched to a gene; V was cut back by 4 bases and J by 5 bases. Germline loops: CDR1 SGDLS, CDR2 YYNGEE. The chain's CDR3 is CASSISWTGRETQYF. The CDR3 nucleotides read TGTGCCAGCAGCATTAGTTGGACAGGGAGGGAGACCCAGTACTTC.

The genes are TRBV5-1 and TRBJ1-6; TRBD1 is a possible D gene (5 bases). The CDR3 length is 14 residues. V was cut by 0 bases and J by 7 bases, with 8 bases left in between. The V gene's germline CDR1 is SGHRS and CDR2 YFSETQ. The CDR3 is CASSLGGRNSPLHF. CDR3 nucleotides: TGCGCCAGCAGCTTGGGGGGACGGAATTCACCCCTCCACTTT.

The chain uses TRBV7-2 and TRBJ2-7, with D unresolved. The length of the CDR3 is 15 residues. Trimming shortened V by 2 bases and J by 4 bases, and 15 bases separated the two germline ends. Looked up from germline, CDR1 is SGHTA and CDR2 is FQGNSA. DNA for the CDR3: TGTGCCAGCAGCTTAAATCCCTCGGGCGGTTACGAGCAGTACTTC. Its translation: CASSLNPSGGYEQYF.

This sequence joins TRBV4-2 and TRBJ2-3; D unclear. This CDR3 region has 11 residues. CDR1 is LGHNA and CDR2 is YNFKEQ in the germline V gene. The ends were cut back, 2 bases at V and 9 bases at J, with 6 bases in the middle. DNA for the CDR3: TGTGCCAGCAGCCAAACCGGGACGCAGTATTTT. Translating gives CASSQTGTQYF.

This chain connects TRBV10-3 to TRBJ2-7; 13 nucleotides agree with TRBD2. After removal of 4 bases from V and 1 base from J, the junction contained 4 bases not matched to a gene. CDR1 is ENHRY and CDR2 is SYGVKD in the germline V gene. This CDR3 contains 16 residues. Here the CDR3 DNA reads TGTGCCATCAGTGCAACGACTAGCGGGAGGTCCTACGAGCAGTACTTC. It yields the protein CAISATTSGRSYEQYF.

With respect to this clone: The junction does not match germline at one end; this may be a read error. The V and J genes are TRBV18 and TRBJ2-7, with D unresolved. Per germline, CDR1 KGHSH and CDR2 LQKENI. The CDR3 is 15 residues long. The CDR3 sequence is CASSPRITLSDEQYF. The CDR3 DNA reads TGTGCCAGCTCACCGAGAATAACTCTCTCCGACGAGCAGTACTTC.

The chain employs TRBV7-2 and TRBJ2-7; D may match TRBD1 or TRBD2 (5 bases each). Germline V gives CDR1 SGHTA, CDR2 FQGNSA. CDR3 length: 15 residues. V lost 4 bases to trimming and J lost 0 bases, with 13 bases between them. This CDR3 reads CASSSEGISSYEQYF. CDR3 DNA: TGTGCCAGCAGCTCCGAGGGGATTAGCTCCTACGAGCAGTACTTC.